This T cell receptor beta chain is drawn from a study of cytomegalovirus exposure and HLA in healthy donors. Concerning this clone: The antigen remains unidentified.

PCR amplification relied on 60 Vbeta primers (plus 13 Jbeta primers). TCRdb's table, derived via immunoSEQ multiplex PCR, lists solely in-frame clones and lacks some. Here the sample spans about 140,000 clones, over 75% being singletons. The CDR3 runs to 16 residues. Trimming removed 5 bases from V and 0 bases from J, with 15 bases in between. From germline, CDR1 is SGHAT and CDR2 FQNNGV. Notes on the study in general: When analyzed later, a missense DCLRE1C variant was found to be linked to TCR beta V- and J-gene trimming. In a later analysis, at a false discovery rate of 0.05, approximately 18,000 TCR beta sequences were associated with HLA alleles.

The TCR originated in a male donor in good health and CMV-seronegative. The rearrangement uses TRBV11-2 and TRBJ2-3; no clear D gene. The sample taken for sequencing was PBMCs. CDR3 sequence reads: CASSRDLARSTDTQYF. The DNA of the CDR3 is TGTGCCAGCAGCAGAGATTTAGCCCGGAGCACAGATACGCAGTATTTT.